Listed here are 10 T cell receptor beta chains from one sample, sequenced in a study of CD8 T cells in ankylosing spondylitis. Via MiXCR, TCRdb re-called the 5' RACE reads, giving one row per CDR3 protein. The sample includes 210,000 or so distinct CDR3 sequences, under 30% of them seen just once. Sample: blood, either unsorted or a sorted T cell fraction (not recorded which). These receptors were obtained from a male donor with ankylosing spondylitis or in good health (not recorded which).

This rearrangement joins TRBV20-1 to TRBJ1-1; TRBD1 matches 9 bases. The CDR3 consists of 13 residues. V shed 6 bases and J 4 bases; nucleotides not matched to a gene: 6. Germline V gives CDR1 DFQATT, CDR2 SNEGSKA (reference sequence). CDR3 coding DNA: TGCAGTGCCAAGGACAGGGGAGGCACTGAAGCTTTCTTT. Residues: CSAKDRGGTEAFF.

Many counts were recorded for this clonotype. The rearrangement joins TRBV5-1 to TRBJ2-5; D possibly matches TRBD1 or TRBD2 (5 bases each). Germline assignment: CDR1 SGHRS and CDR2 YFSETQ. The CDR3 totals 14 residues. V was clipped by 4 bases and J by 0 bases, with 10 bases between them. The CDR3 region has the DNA TGCGCCAGCAGCCGGGTGGGGGACCAAGAGACCCAGTACTTC. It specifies CASSRVGDQETQYF.

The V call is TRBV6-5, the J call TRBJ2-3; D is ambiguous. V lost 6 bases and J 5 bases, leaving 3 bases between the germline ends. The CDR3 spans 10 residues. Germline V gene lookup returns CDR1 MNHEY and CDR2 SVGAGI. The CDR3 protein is CASRRDTQYF. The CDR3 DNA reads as TGTGCCAGCAGACGAGATACGCAGTATTTT.

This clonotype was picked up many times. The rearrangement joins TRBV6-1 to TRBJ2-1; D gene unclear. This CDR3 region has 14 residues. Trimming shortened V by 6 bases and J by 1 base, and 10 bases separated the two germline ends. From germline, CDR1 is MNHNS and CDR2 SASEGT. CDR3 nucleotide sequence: TGTGCCAGCAGGTCAACTACTTCCTACAATGAGCAGTTCTTC. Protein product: CASRSTTSYNEQFF.

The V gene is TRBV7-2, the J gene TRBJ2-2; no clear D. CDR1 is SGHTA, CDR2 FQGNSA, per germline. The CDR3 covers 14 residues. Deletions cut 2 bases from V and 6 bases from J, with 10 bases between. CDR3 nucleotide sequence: TGTGCCAGCAGCTTATCCCAATCGTCCGGGGAGCTGTTTTTT. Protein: CASSLSQSSGELFF.

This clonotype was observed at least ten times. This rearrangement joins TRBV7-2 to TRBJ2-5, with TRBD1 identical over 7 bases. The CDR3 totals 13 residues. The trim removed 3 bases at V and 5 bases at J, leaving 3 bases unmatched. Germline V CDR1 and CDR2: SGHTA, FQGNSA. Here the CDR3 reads CASSFDREETQYF. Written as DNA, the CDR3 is TGTGCCAGCAGCTTCGACAGGGAGGAGACCCAGTACTTC.

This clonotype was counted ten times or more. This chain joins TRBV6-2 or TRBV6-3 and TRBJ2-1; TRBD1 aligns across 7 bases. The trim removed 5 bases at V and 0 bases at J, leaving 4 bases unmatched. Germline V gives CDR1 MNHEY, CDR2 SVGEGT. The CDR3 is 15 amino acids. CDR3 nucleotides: TGTGCCAGCAGTAACAGACAGGGCTCCTACAATGAGCAGTTCTTC. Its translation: CASSNRQGSYNEQFF.

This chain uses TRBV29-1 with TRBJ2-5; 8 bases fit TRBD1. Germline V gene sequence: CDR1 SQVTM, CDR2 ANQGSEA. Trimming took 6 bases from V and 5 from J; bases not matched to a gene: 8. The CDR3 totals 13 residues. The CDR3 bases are TGCAGCGTCGGACAGGGCTGGGGGGAGACCCAGTACTTC. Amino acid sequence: CSVGQGWGETQYF.

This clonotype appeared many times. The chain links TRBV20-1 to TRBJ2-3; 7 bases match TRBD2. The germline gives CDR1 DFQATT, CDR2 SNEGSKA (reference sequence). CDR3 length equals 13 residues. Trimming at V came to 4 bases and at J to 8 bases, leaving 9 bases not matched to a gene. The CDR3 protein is CSATLFLAGTQYF. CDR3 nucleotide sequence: TGCAGTGCTACCCTTTTTTTAGCGGGTACGCAGTATTTT.

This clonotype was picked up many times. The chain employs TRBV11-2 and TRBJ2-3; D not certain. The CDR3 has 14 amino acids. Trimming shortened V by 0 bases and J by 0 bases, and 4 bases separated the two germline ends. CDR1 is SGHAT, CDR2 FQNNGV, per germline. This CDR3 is CASSLDRSTDTQYF. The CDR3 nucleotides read TGTGCCAGCAGCTTAGATCGAAGCACAGATACGCAGTATTTT.